This TCR beta chain was captured in a study of siplizumab effects on memory and regulatory T cells. Germline loops: CDR1 MDHEN, CDR2 SYDVKM. V was trimmed by 1 base and J by 8 bases, leaving 11 bases between them. The CDR3 is made up of 14 amino acids. Measured with immunoSEQ multiplex PCR; TCRdb has only the in-frame clones, and not every one. This table has more than 70,000 clones, around 95% appearing once. Input material: CD8+ T cells sorted from blood. This TCR was sampled from a human donor in good health. This chain connects TRBV28 to TRBJ2-2; D may be TRBD1 or TRBD2 (5 bases each). CDR3 sequence reads: CASSLYSGPGELFF. For the CDR3, the DNA is TGTGCCAGCAGTTTATATTCGGGACCGGGGGAGCTGTTTTTT.